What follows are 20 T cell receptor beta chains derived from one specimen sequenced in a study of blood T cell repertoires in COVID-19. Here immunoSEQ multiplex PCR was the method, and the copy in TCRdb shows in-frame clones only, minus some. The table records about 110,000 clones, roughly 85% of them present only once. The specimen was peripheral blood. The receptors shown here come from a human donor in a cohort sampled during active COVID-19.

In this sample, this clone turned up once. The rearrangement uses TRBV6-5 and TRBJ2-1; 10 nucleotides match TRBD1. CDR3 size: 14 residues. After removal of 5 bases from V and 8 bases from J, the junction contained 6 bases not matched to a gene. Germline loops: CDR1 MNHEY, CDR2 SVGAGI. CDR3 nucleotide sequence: TGTGCCAGCAGTCCGGGACAGGGGAACCATGAGCAGTTCTTC. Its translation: CASSPGQGNHEQFF.

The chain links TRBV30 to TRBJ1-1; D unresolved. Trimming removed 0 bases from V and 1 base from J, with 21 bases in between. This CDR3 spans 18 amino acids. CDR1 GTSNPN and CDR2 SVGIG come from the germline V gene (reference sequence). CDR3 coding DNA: TGTGCCTGGAGTGTACGTCGGCGGTACGAAGTTAGGAACACTGAAGCTTTCTTT. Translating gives CAWSVRRRYEVRNTEAFF.

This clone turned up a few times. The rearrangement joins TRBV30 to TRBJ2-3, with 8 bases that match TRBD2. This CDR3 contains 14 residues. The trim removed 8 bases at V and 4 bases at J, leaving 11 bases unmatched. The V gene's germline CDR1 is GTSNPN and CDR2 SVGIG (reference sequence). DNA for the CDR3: TGTGCCCTAGGGGTAAGCGGGAGTTCAGATACGCAGTATTTT. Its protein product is CALGVSGSSDTQYF. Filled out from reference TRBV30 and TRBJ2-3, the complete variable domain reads SQTIHQWPATLVQPVGSPLSLECTVEGTSNPNLYWYRQAAGRGLQLLFYSVGIGQISSEVPQNLSASRPQDRQFILSSKKLLLSDSGFYLCALGVSGSSDTQYFGPGTRLTVL.

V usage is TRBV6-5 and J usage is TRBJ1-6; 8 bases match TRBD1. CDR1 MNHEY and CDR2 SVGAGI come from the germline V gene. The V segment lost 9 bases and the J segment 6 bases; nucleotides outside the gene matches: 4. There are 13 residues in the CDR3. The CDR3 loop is CASRQGRNSPLHF. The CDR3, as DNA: TGTGCCAGTAGACAGGGGCGTAATTCACCCCTCCACTTT.

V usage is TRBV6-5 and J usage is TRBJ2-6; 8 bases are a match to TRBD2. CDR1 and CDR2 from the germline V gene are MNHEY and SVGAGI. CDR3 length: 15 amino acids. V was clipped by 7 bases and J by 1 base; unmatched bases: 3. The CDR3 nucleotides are TGTGCCAGCACTGCGGGGGGTTCTGGGGCCAACGTCCTGACTTTC. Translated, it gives CASTAGGSGANVLTF.

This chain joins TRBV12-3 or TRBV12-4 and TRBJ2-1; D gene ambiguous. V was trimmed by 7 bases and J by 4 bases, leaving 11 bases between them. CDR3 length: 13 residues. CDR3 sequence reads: CASNKILYNEQFF. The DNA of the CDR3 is TGTGCCAGCAACAAAATCCTGTACAATGAGCAGTTCTTC.

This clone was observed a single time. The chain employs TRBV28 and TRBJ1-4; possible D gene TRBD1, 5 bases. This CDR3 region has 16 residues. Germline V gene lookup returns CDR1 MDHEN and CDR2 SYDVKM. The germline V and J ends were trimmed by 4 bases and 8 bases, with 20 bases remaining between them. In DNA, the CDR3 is TGTGCCAGCAGTTCCCAGCCGGACACCCCAGGGGAAAAACTGTTTTTT. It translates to CASSSQPDTPGEKLFF.

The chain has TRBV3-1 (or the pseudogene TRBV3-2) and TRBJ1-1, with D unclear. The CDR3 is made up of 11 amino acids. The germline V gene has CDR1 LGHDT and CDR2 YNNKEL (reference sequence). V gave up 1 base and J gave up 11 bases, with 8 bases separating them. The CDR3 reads CASSQGRMAFF. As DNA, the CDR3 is TGTGCCAGCAGCCAAGGGCGGATGGCTTTCTTT.

In DNA, the CDR3 is TGCGCCAGCAGCCAACCCTTGCGTTCGAACACCGGGGAGCTGTTTTTT. Protein product: CASSQPLRSNTGELFF. The chain has TRBV4-1 and TRBJ2-2; D is unresolved. Germline V gene lookup returns CDR1 MGHRA and CDR2 YSYEKL. Trimming took off 2 bases at V and 0 bases at J, with 10 bases between the two ends. The CDR3 is 16 amino acids.

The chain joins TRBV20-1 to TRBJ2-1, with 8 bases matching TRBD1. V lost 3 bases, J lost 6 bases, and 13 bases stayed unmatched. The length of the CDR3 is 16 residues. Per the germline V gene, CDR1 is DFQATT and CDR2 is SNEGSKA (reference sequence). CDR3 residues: CSASGRRTGGVNEQFF. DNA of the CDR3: TGCAGTGCTAGTGGCCGCCGAACAGGGGGTGTCAATGAGCAGTTCTTC.

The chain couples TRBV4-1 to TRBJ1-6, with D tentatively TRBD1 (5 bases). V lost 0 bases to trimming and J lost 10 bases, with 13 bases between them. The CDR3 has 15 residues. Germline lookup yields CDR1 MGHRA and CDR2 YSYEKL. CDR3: CASSQDTIRGSPLHF. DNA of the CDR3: TGCGCCAGCAGCCAAGATACGATAAGGGGATCACCCCTCCACTTT.

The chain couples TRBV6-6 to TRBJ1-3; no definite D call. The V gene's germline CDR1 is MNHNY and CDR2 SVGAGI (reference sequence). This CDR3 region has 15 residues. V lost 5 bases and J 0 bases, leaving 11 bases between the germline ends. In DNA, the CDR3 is TGTGCCAGCAGTACACCAGGTGGCTCTGGAAACACCATATATTTT. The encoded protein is CASSTPGGSGNTIYF.

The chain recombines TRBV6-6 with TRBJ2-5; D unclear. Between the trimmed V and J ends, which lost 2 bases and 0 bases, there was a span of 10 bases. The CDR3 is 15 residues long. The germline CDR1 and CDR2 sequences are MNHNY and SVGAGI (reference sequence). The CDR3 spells CASSYGYRNQETQYF. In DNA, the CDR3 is TGTGCCAGCAGTTACGGGTACAGAAACCAAGAGACCCAGTACTTC.

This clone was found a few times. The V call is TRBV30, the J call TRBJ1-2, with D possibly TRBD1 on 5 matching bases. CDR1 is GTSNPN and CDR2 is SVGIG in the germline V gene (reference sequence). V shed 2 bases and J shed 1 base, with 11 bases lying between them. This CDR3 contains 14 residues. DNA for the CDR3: TGTGCCTGGAGTTTTGGGGCGTTTAACTATGGCTACACCTTC. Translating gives CAWSFGAFNYGYTF.

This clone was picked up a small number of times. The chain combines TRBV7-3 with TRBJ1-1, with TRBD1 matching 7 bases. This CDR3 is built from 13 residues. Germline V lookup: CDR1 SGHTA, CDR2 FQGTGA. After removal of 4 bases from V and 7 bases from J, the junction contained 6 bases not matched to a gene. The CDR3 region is CASSYRQGGEAFF. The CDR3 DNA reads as TGTGCCAGCAGCTACCGACAGGGCGGTGAAGCTTTCTTT.

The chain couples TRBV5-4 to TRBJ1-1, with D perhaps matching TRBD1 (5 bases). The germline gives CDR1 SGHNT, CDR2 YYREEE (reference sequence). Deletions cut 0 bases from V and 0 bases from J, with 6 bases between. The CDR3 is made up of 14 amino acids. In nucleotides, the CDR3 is TGTGCCAGCAGCTTGGGGGGGGTGAACACTGAAGCTTTCTTT. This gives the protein CASSLGGVNTEAFF.

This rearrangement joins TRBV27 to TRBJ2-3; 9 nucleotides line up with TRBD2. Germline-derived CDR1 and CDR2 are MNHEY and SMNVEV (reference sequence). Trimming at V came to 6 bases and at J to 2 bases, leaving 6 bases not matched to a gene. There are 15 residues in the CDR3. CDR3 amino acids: CASSPSGGHTDTQYF. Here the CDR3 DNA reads TGTGCCAGCAGCCCCAGCGGGGGGCACACAGATACGCAGTATTTT.

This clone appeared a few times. CDR3 region: CASSLALRTGMNTEAFF. The CDR3 DNA reads as TGTGCCAGCAGCTTAGCCCTTAGGACAGGGATGAACACTGAAGCTTTCTTT. This chain joins TRBV7-9 and TRBJ1-1; 8 bases fit TRBD1. CDR3 size: 17 residues. V was pared by 0 bases and J by 0 bases, with 6 bases of the junction left unmatched. In germline, CDR1 is SEHNR, CDR2 FQNEAQ (reference sequence).

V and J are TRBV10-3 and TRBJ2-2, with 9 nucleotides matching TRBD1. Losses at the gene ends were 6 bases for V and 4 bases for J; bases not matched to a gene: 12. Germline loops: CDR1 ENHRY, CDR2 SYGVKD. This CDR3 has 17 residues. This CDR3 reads CAISPTVGQGFTGELFF. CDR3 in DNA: TGTGCCATCAGCCCCACGGTCGGACAGGGGTTCACCGGGGAGCTGTTTTTT.

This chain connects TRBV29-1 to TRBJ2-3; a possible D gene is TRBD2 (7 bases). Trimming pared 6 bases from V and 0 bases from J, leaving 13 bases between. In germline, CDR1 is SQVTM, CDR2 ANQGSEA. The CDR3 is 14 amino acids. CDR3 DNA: TGCAGCGTCGTGGGGGGGGCGAGCACAGATACGCAGTATTTT. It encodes CSVVGGASTDTQYF.